This T cell receptor beta chain was documented in a study of low-dose radiotherapy and immunotherapy resistance in tumors. Study-level background: Every two weeks patients got nivolumab 240 mg flat dose, plus ipilimumab 1 mg/kg every six weeks, intravenously. Starting cycle 1 day 1, oral aspirin 300 mg was given daily for four cycles.

Time point denoted: after trial treatment. Treatment in this sample: LDRT plus nivolumab, ipilimumab, low-dose cyclophosphamide and aspirin (RACIN trial). Qualifying patients carried advanced solid tumors devoid of tumor-infiltrating lymphocytes. This clonotype was observed a single time. A read error likely explains this, since a far larger clone differs by one base. Deletions cut 3 bases from V and 13 bases from J, with 20 bases between. Germline V gene lookup returns CDR1 SGDLS and CDR2 YYNGEE. This CDR3 has 14 amino acids. TRAV- and TRBV-specific primers, spanning alpha and beta chains, primed first-strand cDNA. Using a constant-region primer together with a V-primer adapter, TCRs were subjected to about 18 PCR cycles of amplification. TCRdb re-called the reads with MiXCR, one entry per CDR3 protein. Seen here are some 100,000 distinct CDR3 sequences, approximately 22% observed once, and the top ten hold 10% to 15%.

The chain is built from TRBV9 and TRBJ2-4; possibly TRBD2 for D (6 bases). This clonotype was obtained from a female donor with ovarian cancer. This material consisted of PBMCs, taken after low-dose radiotherapy plus immunotherapy. The CDR3 DNA follows: TGTGCCAGCAGCGGGGTGACTAGTGTCAATGAGCAGTACTTC. Translating it yields CASSGVTSVNEQYF.